One sample yielded the 24 T cell receptor beta chains listed below, sequenced in a study of cytomegalovirus exposure and HLA in healthy donors. Profiling relied on immunoSEQ multiplex PCR, and the TCRdb table lists in-frame clones only, not all of them. The table shows about 180,000 clones, with approximately 81% occurring only once. The sequenced sample consisted of PBMCs. These receptors originate from a man aged 18 to 29 in good health and CMV-seropositive.

The rearrangement links TRBV18 to TRBJ2-3; D unresolved. Germline CDR1 reads KGHSH; CDR2 reads LQKENI. Trimming left V 6 bases short and J 0 bases short, with 13 bases between. The CDR3 is made up of 15 amino acids. The CDR3 reads CASSLLHSSTDTQYF. CDR3 bases: TGTGCCAGCTCCCTTCTTCACTCTAGCACAGATACGCAGTATTTT.

This chain joins TRBV6-5 and TRBJ1-4, with D perhaps TRBD1 (5 bases). Trimming removed 6 bases at V and 7 bases at J, with 12 bases between. This CDR3 is built from 13 residues. Germline lookup yields CDR1 MNHEY and CDR2 SVGAGI. This chain's CDR3 is CASRPAGFEKLFF. DNA of the CDR3: TGTGCCAGCAGGCCCGCAGGGTTTGAAAAACTGTTTTTT.

The chain employs TRBV10-1 and TRBJ2-7, with D perhaps TRBD1 (7 bases). Trimming shortened V by 0 bases and J by 5 bases, and 17 bases separated the two germline ends. CDR1 and CDR2 (germline): WNHNN, SYGVQD (reference sequence). The CDR3 loop spans 16 amino acids. The DNA of the CDR3 is TGCGCCAGCAGTGAGTCTCCGATAGCAGGGGGGCACGAGCAGTACTTC. It specifies CASSESPIAGGHEQYF.

The chain uses TRBV28 and TRBJ1-1; TRBD1 matches 7 bases. In germline, CDR1 is MDHEN, CDR2 SYDVKM. This CDR3 has 15 amino acids. With V trimmed by 2 bases and J by 2 bases, 5 bases remained unmatched. The CDR3, as DNA: TGTGCCAGCAGTTTAGAGGGGGCGGGTAACACTGAAGCTTTCTTT. Protein sequence: CASSLEGAGNTEAFF.

This clone turned up a few times. V is TRBV5-1 and J is TRBJ1-3; D ambiguous. Germline V gene lookup returns CDR1 SGHRS and CDR2 YFSETQ. CDR3 length: 14 amino acids. Trimming left V 0 bases short and J 1 base short, with 5 bases between. In DNA form, the CDR3 reads TGCGCCAGCAGCTTGGCGTCTTCTGGAAACACCATATATTTT. It specifies CASSLASSGNTIYF.

The chain has TRBV11-2 and TRBJ1-3; D unclear. CDR3 length equals 14 residues. Trimming took 3 bases from V and 0 from J, leaving 6 bases between them. CDR1 SGHAT and CDR2 FQNNGV come from the germline V gene. The CDR3 spells CASSFISSGNTIYF. In nucleotides, the CDR3 is TGTGCCAGCAGCTTTATTAGCTCTGGAAACACCATATATTTT.

This clone was counted once. This chain connects TRBV7-2 to TRBJ1-1; D might be TRBD1 (5 bases). Germline loops: CDR1 SGHTA, CDR2 FQGNSA. Deletions cut 3 bases from V and 1 base from J, with 15 bases between. The CDR3 has 16 residues. CDR3 region: CASSFRGLPRNTEAFF. DNA of the CDR3: TGTGCCAGCAGCTTCCGGGGACTACCGAGGAACACTGAAGCTTTCTTT. The full variable domain, completed using reference TRBV7-2 and TRBJ1-1, is GAGVSQSPSNKVTEKGKDVELRCDPISGHTALYWYRQSLGQGLEFLIYFQGNSAPDKSGLPSDRFSAERTGGSVSTLTIQRTQQEDSAVYLCASSFRGLPRNTEAFFGQGTRLTVV.

The chain recombines TRBV28 with TRBJ1-2, with a tentative D call TRBD1 (5 bases). The CDR3 contains 12 residues. The germline V gene has CDR1 MDHEN and CDR2 SYDVKM. Trimming took 8 bases from V and 1 from J, leaving 8 bases between them. CDR3 coding DNA: TGTGCCAGCGCAGGGATTAACTATGGCTACACCTTC. Translation: CASAGINYGYTF.

The rearrangement joins TRBV5-6 to TRBJ2-1; TRBD1 matches 11 bases. Germline trimming cut 3 bases from V and 5 bases from J; bases unmatched to any gene: 4. Germline V gene data show CDR1 as SGHDT and CDR2 as YYEEEE. This CDR3 spans 15 amino acids. CDR3 sequence (DNA): TGTGCCAGCAGCTGGGGACAGGGGGGGCACAATGAGCAGTTCTTC. This codes for CASSWGQGGHNEQFF.

This rearrangement joins TRBV2 to TRBJ2-5, with a possible D match to TRBD2 (6 bases). The CDR3 covers 14 residues. With 8 bases removed from V and 0 bases from J, the gap between germline ends came to 13 bases. Looked up from germline, CDR1 is SNHLY and CDR2 is FYNNEI. The CDR3 spells CASVGGNYQETQYF. The CDR3 nucleotides read TGTGCCAGCGTTGGGGGGAATTACCAAGAGACCCAGTACTTC.

This clone was seen only a few times. This chain's CDR3 is CASGGAGELFF. In DNA form, the CDR3 reads TGTGCCAGCGGGGGGGCCGGGGAGCTGTTTTTT. The chain recombines TRBV2 with TRBJ2-2, with TRBD2 matching 7 bases. CDR1 is SNHLY, CDR2 FYNNEI, per germline. The length of the CDR3 is 11 residues. J was trimmed by 6 bases and V by 8 bases; bases with no gene match: 0.

The J gene is TRBJ2-3, the V gene TRBV6-5, with 8 bases lining up with TRBD2. With V trimmed by 8 bases and J by 4 bases, 11 bases remained unmatched. The CDR3 is 15 amino acids. Germline V CDR1 and CDR2: MNHEY, SVGAGI. The DNA for the CDR3 is TGTGCCAGCGGTAGGGCGGGGGGAGCGGCAGATACGCAGTATTTT. Its translation is CASGRAGGAADTQYF.

This chain links TRBV4-1 with TRBJ2-7, with TRBD2 matching over 11 bases. V lost 2 bases and J lost 5; bases outside the gene matches: 5. The germline CDR1 and CDR2 sequences are MGHRA and YSYEKL. The CDR3 consists of 15 residues. The CDR3: CASSQIAGGPHEQYF. CDR3 in DNA: TGCGCCAGCAGCCAAATAGCGGGAGGGCCACACGAGCAGTACTTC.

This clone was recorded once. V usage is TRBV19 and J usage is TRBJ1-1; 8 nucleotides line up with TRBD1. Germline values: CDR1 LNHDA, CDR2 SQIVND (reference sequence). V lost 7 bases to trimming and J lost 9 bases; unmatched junction nucleotides: 7. The length of the CDR3 is 12 residues. CDR3 sequence: CASKVDRGKAFF. The CDR3 nucleotides are TGTGCCAGTAAAGTCGACAGGGGTAAAGCTTTCTTT.

The chain employs TRBV28 and TRBJ2-1, with TRBD2 matching over 11 bases. The CDR3 consists of 16 residues. Per the germline V gene, CDR1 is MDHEN and CDR2 is SYDVKM. V was clipped by 2 bases and J by 3 bases; unmatched bases: 3. CDR3 residues: CASSLTGTSGYNEQFF. CDR3 coding DNA: TGTGCCAGCAGTTTAACCGGGACTAGCGGCTACAATGAGCAGTTCTTC.

V and J are TRBV2 and TRBJ2-1; tentative D call: TRBD2 (5 bases). The CDR3 spans 14 residues. V was trimmed by 6 bases and J by 10 bases, leaving 19 bases between them. CDR1 is SNHLY, CDR2 FYNNEI, per germline. Here the CDR3 reads CASRDLYGESEQFF. CDR3 nucleotides: TGTGCCAGCAGGGACCTCTATGGGGAGAGCGAGCAGTTCTTC.

The chain employs TRBV27 and TRBJ1-1; 9 bases are shared with TRBD1. Germline values: CDR1 MNHEY, CDR2 SMNVEV (reference sequence). The CDR3 runs 12 residues. V dropped 7 bases and J dropped 4; count of bases not matched to a gene: 1. CDR3 in DNA: TGTGCCAGCAAGACAGGGGGCACTGAAGCTTTCTTT. Protein product: CASKTGGTEAFF.

CDR3 residues: CASSSGQGDNQPQHF. The DNA of the CDR3 is TGTGCCAGCAGTAGTGGGCAGGGGGACAATCAGCCCCAGCATTTT. The genes are TRBV28 and TRBJ1-5, with 7 bases matching TRBD1. Germline assignment: CDR1 MDHEN and CDR2 SYDVKM. V trimming: 5 bases; J trimming: 3 bases; junction bases outside the gene matches: 7. This CDR3 is built from 15 residues.

The chain links TRBV9 to TRBJ2-7; 7 nucleotides match TRBD1. The CDR3 runs to 15 residues. Germline CDR1 and CDR2: SGDLS and YYNGEE. Trimming cost V 3 bases and J 5 bases; bases outside gene matches: 11. This CDR3 reads CASSARQGTYDEQYF. The CDR3 DNA reads as TGTGCCAGCAGCGCCAGACAGGGAACGTACGACGAGCAGTACTTC. Supplemented by reference TRBV9 and TRBJ2-7, the full variable domain reads DSGVTQTPKHLITATGQRVTLRCSPRSGDLSVYWYQQSLDQGLQFLIQYYNGEERAKGNILERFSAQQFPDLHSELNLSSLELGDSALYFCASSARQGTYDEQYFGPGTRLTVT.

The gene calls are TRBV2 and TRBJ1-2; D might be TRBD1 (5 bases). The V and J ends lost 6 bases and 1 base respectively, with 18 bases between them. Germline V gives CDR1 SNHLY, CDR2 FYNNEI. This CDR3 is 16 amino acids long. The CDR3 region is CASSQGTPINNYGYTF. CDR3 DNA: TGTGCCAGCAGCCAGGGTACCCCTATCAATAACTATGGCTACACCTTC.

This chain joins TRBV28 and TRBJ1-1; maybe TRBD1 (5 bases). CDR3 length: 14 residues. Germline values: CDR1 MDHEN, CDR2 SYDVKM. The V end was cut by 3 bases, the J end by 7 bases, with 15 bases between. The DNA of the CDR3 is TGTGCCAGCAGTTTTCCCGGGCCCCAGGGTGAAGCTTTCTTT. This codes for CASSFPGPQGEAFF.

V and J are TRBV7-8 and TRBJ2-7, with a tentative D call TRBD2 (5 bases). This CDR3 is 15 amino acids long. V was pared by 6 bases and J by 0 bases, with 15 bases between. The germline V gene has CDR1 SGHVS and CDR2 FQNEAQ. The CDR3 DNA is TGTGCCAGCAGTCCCGGGATATCGAGCTCCTACGAGCAGTACTTC. Protein product: CASSPGISSSYEQYF.

A single count supports this clone. This rearrangement joins TRBV4-1 to TRBJ1-2; maybe TRBD1 (5 bases). Germline CDR1 MGHRA, CDR2 YSYEKL. The CDR3 runs to 14 residues. Trimming took 1 base from V and 10 from J, leaving 16 bases between them. As DNA, the CDR3 is TGCGCCAGCAGCCAAGTCGGAGGGCCGGGGGACTACACCTTC. It is translated as CASSQVGGPGDYTF.

This clone has only one observation. The J gene is TRBJ2-6, the V gene TRBV5-4; TRBD1 might be the D (6 bases). V lost 0 bases and J 4 bases, leaving 11 bases between the germline ends. Per the germline V gene, CDR1 is SGHNT and CDR2 is YYREEE (reference sequence). This CDR3 has 16 amino acids. This CDR3 is CASSLAGASGANVLTF. In nucleotides, the CDR3 is TGTGCCAGCAGCTTGGCAGGGGCATCGGGGGCCAACGTCCTGACTTTC.